This entry is about one T cell receptor (beta chain). As yet, its antigen is unknown. These data belong to a study of T cell responses to AZD1222 COVID-19 vaccine. The assay was immunoSEQ multiplex PCR, and TCRdb's table has in-frame clones only and misses some. The sample has more than 50,000 clones, around 84% seen once. Study-level findings and limits: Donors were largely white British and mainly female; clonal diversity was possibly underestimated.

This CDR3 has 15 amino acids. The V gene end was trimmed by 3 bases and the J gene end by 3 bases; junction bases not matched to a gene: 7. Germline V gives CDR1 SQVTM, CDR2 ANQGSEA. The sequence was obtained from an adult in good health. Here the sequenced sample was peripheral blood, taken on day 0 of AZD1222 vaccination. The chain combines TRBV29-1 with TRBJ2-3; 9 bases match TRBD2. In nucleotides, the CDR3 is TGCAGCGTTGAGAGGTCGGGACTAGCAACAGATACGCAGTATTTT. It specifies CSVERSGLATDTQYF.